This passage covers 20 T cell receptor beta chains from one sample sequenced in a study of blood T cell repertoires in COVID-19. Measured with immunoSEQ multiplex PCR; TCRdb has only the in-frame clones, and not every one. The sample lists 130,000 to 150,000 clones, 88% occurring once. Material for sequencing was peripheral blood. The origin of the receptors is a man between 65 and 85 years old with acute or convalescent COVID-19.

In nucleotides, the CDR3 is TGCGCCAGCAGCGGAGGGACAGCTGGAAACACCATATATTTT. It encodes CASSGGTAGNTIYF. This chain links TRBV5-1 with TRBJ1-3; 7 bases are shared with TRBD1. Per germline, CDR1 SGHRS and CDR2 YFSETQ. The ends lost 4 bases at V and 2 bases at J; junction bases unmatched: 3. This CDR3 contains 14 residues.

This chain links TRBV6-1 with TRBJ1-1, with a weak D call TRBD1 (5 bases). Per germline, CDR1 MNHNS and CDR2 SASEGT. The CDR3 length is 13 residues. V was trimmed by 2 bases and J by 5 bases, leaving 9 bases between them. The CDR3 coding sequence is TGTGCCAGCAGTGAAAAAGGACAAACTGAAGCTTTCTTT. This codes for CASSEKGQTEAFF.

This clone was detected only once. This chain links TRBV21-1 with TRBJ2-7; TRBD1 is the table's D call and was not checked against the DNA. TRBV21-1 is a pseudogene segment. The CDR3 covers 16 residues. CDR3 region: CASSPTVGQISYEQYF. The CDR3 DNA follows: TGTGCCAGCAGCCCTACAGTTGGACAGATCTCCTACGAGCAGTACTTC.

The chain has TRBV6-6 and TRBJ1-6; TRBD1 agrees at 8 bases. V lost 6 bases and J lost 8; bases outside the gene matches: 15. Per the germline V gene, CDR1 is MNHNY and CDR2 is SVGAGI (reference sequence). This CDR3 is 17 amino acids long. As DNA, the CDR3 is TGTGCCAGCAGCCGATCTCGGGGAGACAGGGGCGATTCACCCCTCCACTTT. Translation gives CASSRSRGDRGDSPLHF.

The V and J genes are TRBV4-1 and TRBJ1-3; D is uncertain. V was trimmed by 5 bases and J by 0 bases, leaving 11 bases between them. The germline V gene encodes CDR1 MGHRA and CDR2 YSYEKL. This CDR3 is built from 15 residues. The CDR3 here is CASSYGEISGNTIYF. CDR3 bases: TGCGCCAGCAGCTACGGAGAGATCTCTGGAAACACCATATATTTT.

V is TRBV7-2 and J is TRBJ2-1; the match to TRBD2 covers 10 bases. The CDR3 has 15 residues. V lost 3 bases to trimming and J lost 7 bases; unmatched junction nucleotides: 6. Germline V lookup: CDR1 SGHTA, CDR2 FQGNSA. CDR3 bases: TGTGCCAGCAGCTTCCCGGGACTAGCGACGAATGAGCAGTTCTTC. This codes for CASSFPGLATNEQFF.

Written as DNA, the CDR3 is TGCAGCGTTGTATCTCCGGGACACTCCTACGAGCAGTACTTC. As protein: CSVVSPGHSYEQYF. The chain combines TRBV29-1 with TRBJ2-7; TRBD1 is a possible D gene (6 bases). The length of the CDR3 is 14 residues. Looked up from germline, CDR1 is SQVTM and CDR2 is ANQGSEA. With 4 bases removed from V and 0 bases from J, the gap between germline ends came to 13 bases.

In this sample, this clone turned up a few times. This sequence joins TRBV7-8 and TRBJ1-6; 7 bases agree with TRBD1. The CDR3 is made up of 18 amino acids. Germline CDR1 is SGHVS and CDR2 is FQNEAQ. Trimming at V came to 1 base and at J to 0 bases, leaving 6 bases not matched to a gene. CDR3 amino acids: CASSLEGTETSYNSPLHF. The CDR3 DNA is TGTGCCAGCAGCTTAGAAGGGACAGAAACCTCCTATAATTCACCCCTCCACTTT.

The chain has TRBV3-1 (or the pseudogene TRBV3-2) and TRBJ2-1; the D is unclear. Trimming cost V 0 bases and J 0 bases, with 9 bases left between them. The germline gives CDR1 LGHDT, CDR2 YNNKEL (reference sequence). The CDR3 is 16 residues long. DNA of the CDR3: TGTGCCAGCAGCCAAGATGTGAGTGGCTCCTACAATGAGCAGTTCTTC. This codes for CASSQDVSGSYNEQFF.

This chain joins TRBV2 and TRBJ2-1, with 7 bases identical to TRBD2. Unmatched junction bases numbered 2, after V lost 0 bases and J lost 6 bases. The germline CDR1 and CDR2 sequences are SNHLY and FYNNEI. The CDR3 length is 14 residues. The CDR3 here is CASSEAWTSNEQFF. In DNA, the CDR3 is TGTGCCAGCAGTGAAGCTTGGACTAGCAATGAGCAGTTCTTC.

The chain links TRBV4-1 to TRBJ1-1; no firm D call. The CDR3 sequence is 15 residues long. Germline CDR1 and CDR2: MGHRA and YSYEKL. Trimming cost V 1 base and J 1 base, with 10 bases left between them. In DNA, the CDR3 is TGCGCCAGCAGCCAAGGACTAGGGAGGAACACTGAAGCTTTCTTT. It yields the protein CASSQGLGRNTEAFF.

In its sample, this clone was seen a few times. J is TRBJ2-1 and V is TRBV11-2; possibly TRBD1 for D (5 bases). The CDR3 consists of 17 residues. Per germline, CDR1 SGHAT and CDR2 FQNNGV. V shed 5 bases and J shed 0 bases, with 17 bases lying between them. CDR3: CASSASMGPFSYNEQFF. CDR3 sequence (DNA): TGTGCCAGCAGCGCCTCAATGGGGCCTTTCTCCTACAATGAGCAGTTCTTC.

The chain carries TRBV11-2 and TRBJ1-3, with TRBD1 as a possible D gene (5 bases). From germline, CDR1 is SGHAT and CDR2 FQNNGV. The CDR3 totals 16 residues. Deletions cut 5 bases from V and 4 bases from J, with 18 bases between. The DNA for the CDR3 is TGTGCCAGCAGCGATTACAGGAGGGTCAGAGGAAACACCATATATTTT. Translating gives CASSDYRRVRGNTIYF.

This clone was seen just once. The J gene is TRBJ1-2, the V gene TRBV5-5, with 8 bases identical to TRBD1. The V segment lost 3 bases and the J segment 3 bases; nucleotides outside the gene matches: 7. CDR1 is SGHKS and CDR2 is YYEKEE in the germline V gene (reference sequence). This CDR3 region has 15 residues. The CDR3 DNA follows: TGTGCCAGCAGCTGGGACAGGACCCGGTACTATGGCTACACCTTC. Translated: CASSWDRTRYYGYTF.

V and J are TRBV6-6 and TRBJ2-5; no clear D gene. Trimming cost V 4 bases and J 5 bases, with 14 bases left between them. Germline-derived CDR1 and CDR2 are MNHNY and SVGAGI (reference sequence). The CDR3 is 14 amino acids. CDR3 residues: CASSLVERSETQYF. Here the CDR3 DNA reads TGTGCCAGCAGTTTGGTAGAGAGATCGGAGACCCAGTACTTC.

This rearrangement joins TRBV19 to TRBJ1-1; 10 positions agree with TRBD1. The J segment lost 3 bases and the V segment lost 3 bases, leaving 7 bases of the junction unmatched. Germline V gene sequence: CDR1 LNHDA, CDR2 SQIVND (reference sequence). The CDR3 covers 16 residues. DNA for the CDR3: TGTGCCAGTAGTATTGCCAGACAGGGGGCTTACACTGAAGCTTTCTTT. This translates into CASSIARQGAYTEAFF.

This chain joins TRBV12-5 and TRBJ1-4; a weak D match, TRBD1 (5 bases). The CDR3 loop spans 15 amino acids. The V gene lost 3 bases and the J gene lost 0 bases, with 8 bases spanning the gap. The germline gives CDR1 LGHNT, CDR2 FRNRAP. The CDR3 DNA reads TGTGCTAGTGGTTTTGACAGTGCAACTAATGAAAAACTGTTTTTT. Its protein is CASGFDSATNEKLFF.

This chain joins TRBV6-5 and TRBJ1-1, with D possibly TRBD1 on 6 matching bases. The germline CDR1 and CDR2 sequences are MNHEY and SVGAGI. CDR3 length equals 14 residues. With 6 bases removed from V and 1 base from J, the gap between germline ends came to 12 bases. DNA for the CDR3: TGTGCCAGCAGGCCCGACAGGAGGAACACTGAAGCTTTCTTT. It specifies CASRPDRRNTEAFF.

This clone was found once. The genes are TRBV19 and TRBJ1-5; tentative D call: TRBD1 (6 bases). Trimming removed 3 bases from V and 0 bases from J, with 9 bases in between. The germline V gene encodes CDR1 LNHDA and CDR2 SQIVND (reference sequence). The CDR3 has 15 residues. CDR3 sequence (DNA): TGTGCCAGTAGTATGGGACACTATAGCAATCAGCCCCAGCATTTT. This gives the protein CASSMGHYSNQPQHF.

This sequence joins TRBV20-1 and TRBJ2-3; the D is unclear. The ends were cut back, 6 bases at V and 5 bases at J, with 9 bases in the middle. Germline V CDR1 and CDR2: DFQATT, SNEGSKA (reference sequence). The CDR3 is 11 residues long. The DNA for the CDR3 is TGCAGTGCGAAAGAGAGAGATACGCAGTATTTT. It yields the protein CSAKERDTQYF.